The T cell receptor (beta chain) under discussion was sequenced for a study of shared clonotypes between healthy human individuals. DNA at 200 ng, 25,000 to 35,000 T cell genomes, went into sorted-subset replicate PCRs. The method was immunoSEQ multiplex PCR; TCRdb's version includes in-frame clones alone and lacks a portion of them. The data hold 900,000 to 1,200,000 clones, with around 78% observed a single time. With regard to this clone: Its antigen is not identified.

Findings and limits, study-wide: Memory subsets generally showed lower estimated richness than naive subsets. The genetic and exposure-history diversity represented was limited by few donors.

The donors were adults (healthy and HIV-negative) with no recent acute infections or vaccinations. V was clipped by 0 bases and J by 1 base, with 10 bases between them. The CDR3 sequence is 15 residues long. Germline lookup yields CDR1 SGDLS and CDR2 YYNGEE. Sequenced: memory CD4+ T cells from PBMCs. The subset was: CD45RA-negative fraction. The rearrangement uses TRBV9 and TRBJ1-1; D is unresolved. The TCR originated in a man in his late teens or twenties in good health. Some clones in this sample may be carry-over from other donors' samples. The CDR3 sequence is CASSVGRETNTEAFF. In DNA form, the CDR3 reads TGTGCCAGCAGCGTAGGCCGGGAGACGAACACTGAAGCTTTCTTT.